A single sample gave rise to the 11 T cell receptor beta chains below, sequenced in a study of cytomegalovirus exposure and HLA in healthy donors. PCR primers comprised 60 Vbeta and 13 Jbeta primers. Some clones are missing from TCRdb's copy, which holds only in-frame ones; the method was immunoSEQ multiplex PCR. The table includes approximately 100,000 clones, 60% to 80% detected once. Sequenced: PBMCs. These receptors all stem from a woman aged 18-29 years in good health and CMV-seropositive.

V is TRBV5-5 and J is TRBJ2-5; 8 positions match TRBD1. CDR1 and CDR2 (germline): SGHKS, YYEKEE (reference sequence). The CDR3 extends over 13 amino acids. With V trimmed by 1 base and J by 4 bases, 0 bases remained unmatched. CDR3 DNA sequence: TGTGCCAGCAGCTTGCAGGGGGCAGAGACCCAGTACTTC. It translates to CASSLQGAETQYF.

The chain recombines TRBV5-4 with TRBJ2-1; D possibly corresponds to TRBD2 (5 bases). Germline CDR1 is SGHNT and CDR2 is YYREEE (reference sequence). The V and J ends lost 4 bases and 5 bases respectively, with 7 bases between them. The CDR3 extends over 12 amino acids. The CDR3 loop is CASSRDNNEQFF. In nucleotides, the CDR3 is TGTGCCAGCAGCCGGGATAACAATGAGCAGTTCTTC.

CDR3 nucleotide sequence: TGTGCCAGCAGTCAACTAGAGACAGATACGCAGTATTTT. Translating it yields CASSQLETDTQYF. V usage is TRBV2 and J usage is TRBJ2-3; D may be TRBD2 (5 bases). V shed 5 bases and J shed 3 bases, with 9 bases lying between them. This CDR3 is built from 13 residues. Germline CDR1 and CDR2: SNHLY and FYNNEI.

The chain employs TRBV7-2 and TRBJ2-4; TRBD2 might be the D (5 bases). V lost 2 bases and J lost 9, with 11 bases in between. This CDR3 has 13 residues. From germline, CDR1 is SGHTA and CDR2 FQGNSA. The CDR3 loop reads CASSLLGDGIQYF. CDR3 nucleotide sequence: TGTGCCAGCAGCTTATTGGGAGATGGCATTCAGTACTTC.

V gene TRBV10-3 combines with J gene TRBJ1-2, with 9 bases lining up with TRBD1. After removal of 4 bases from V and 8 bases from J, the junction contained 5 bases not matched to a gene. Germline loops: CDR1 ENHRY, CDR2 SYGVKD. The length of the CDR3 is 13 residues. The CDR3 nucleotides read TGTGCCATCAGTGCGGACAGGGGTGAGGGCTACACCTTC. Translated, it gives CAISADRGEGYTF.

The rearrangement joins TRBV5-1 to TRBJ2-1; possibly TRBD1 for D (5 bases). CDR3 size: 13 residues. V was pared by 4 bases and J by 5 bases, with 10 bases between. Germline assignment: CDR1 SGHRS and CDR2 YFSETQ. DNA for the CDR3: TGCGCCAGCAGCGGGCAGACAGACAATGAGCAGTTCTTC. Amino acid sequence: CASSGQTDNEQFF.

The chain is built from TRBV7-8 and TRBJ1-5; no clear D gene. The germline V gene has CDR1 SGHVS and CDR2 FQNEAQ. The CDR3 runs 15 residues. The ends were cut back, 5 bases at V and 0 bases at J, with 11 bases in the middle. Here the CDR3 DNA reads TGTGCCAGCAGCCCCGAGGGCGGTAGCAATCAGCCCCAGCATTTT. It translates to CASSPEGGSNQPQHF.

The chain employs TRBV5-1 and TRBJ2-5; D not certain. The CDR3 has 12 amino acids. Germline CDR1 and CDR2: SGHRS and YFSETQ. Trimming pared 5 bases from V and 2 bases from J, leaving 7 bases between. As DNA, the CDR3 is TGCGCCAGCAGGACAAAACAAGAGACCCAGTACTTC. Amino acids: CASRTKQETQYF.

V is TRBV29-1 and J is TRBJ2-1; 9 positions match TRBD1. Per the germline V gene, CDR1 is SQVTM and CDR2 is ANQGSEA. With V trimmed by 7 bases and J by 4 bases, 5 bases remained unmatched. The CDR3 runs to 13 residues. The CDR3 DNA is TGCAGCGGACTTGGGACAGGGTACAATGAGCAGTTCTTC. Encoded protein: CSGLGTGYNEQFF.

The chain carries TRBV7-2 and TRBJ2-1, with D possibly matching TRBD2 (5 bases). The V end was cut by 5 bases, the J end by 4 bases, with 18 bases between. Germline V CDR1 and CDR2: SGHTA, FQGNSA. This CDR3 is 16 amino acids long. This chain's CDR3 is CASSPRDGAVYNEQFF. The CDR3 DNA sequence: TGTGCCAGCAGCCCCCGGGATGGAGCGGTGTACAATGAGCAGTTCTTC. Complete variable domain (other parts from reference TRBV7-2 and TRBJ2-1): GAGVSQSPSNKVTEKGKDVELRCDPISGHTALYWYRQSLGQGLEFLIYFQGNSAPDKSGLPSDRFSAERTGGSVSTLTIQRTQQEDSAVYLCASSPRDGAVYNEQFFGPGTRLTVL.

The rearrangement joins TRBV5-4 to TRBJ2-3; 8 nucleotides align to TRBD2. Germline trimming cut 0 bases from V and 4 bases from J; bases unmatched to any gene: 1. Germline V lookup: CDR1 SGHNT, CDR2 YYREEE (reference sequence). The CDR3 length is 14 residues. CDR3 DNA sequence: TGTGCCAGCAGCTTGGCGGGAGGGGCAGATACGCAGTATTTT. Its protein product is CASSLAGGADTQYF. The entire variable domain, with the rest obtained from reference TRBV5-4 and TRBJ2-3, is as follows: ETGVTQSPTHLIKTRGQQVTLRCSSQSGHNTVSWYQQALGQGPQFIFQYYREEENGRGNFPPRFSGLQFPNYSSELNVNALELDDSALYLCASSLAGGADTQYFGPGTRLTVL.